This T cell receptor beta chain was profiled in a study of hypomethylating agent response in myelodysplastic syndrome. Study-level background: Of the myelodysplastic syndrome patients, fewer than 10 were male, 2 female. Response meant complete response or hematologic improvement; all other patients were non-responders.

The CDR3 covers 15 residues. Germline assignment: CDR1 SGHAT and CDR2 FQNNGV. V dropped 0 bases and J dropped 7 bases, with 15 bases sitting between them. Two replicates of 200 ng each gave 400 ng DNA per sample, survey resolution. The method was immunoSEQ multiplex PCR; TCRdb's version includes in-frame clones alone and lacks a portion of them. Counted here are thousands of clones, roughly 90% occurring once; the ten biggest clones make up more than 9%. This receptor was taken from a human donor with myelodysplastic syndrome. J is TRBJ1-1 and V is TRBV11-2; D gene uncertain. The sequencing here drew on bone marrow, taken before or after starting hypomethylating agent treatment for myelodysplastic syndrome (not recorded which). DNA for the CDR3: TGTGCCAGCAGCTTAGATCCCCACCACAGCCGTGAAGCTTTCTTT. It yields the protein CASSLDPHHSREAFF.